The 26 T cell receptor beta chains below were found in one sample sequenced in a study of CD8 T cells in ankylosing spondylitis. Study-wide points: What appeared characteristic of ankylosing spondylitis blood was a TCR beta motif of under 10 highly homologous variants.

TCRdb re-called the 5' RACE reads through MiXCR, storing one row per CDR3 protein. Of about 540,000 distinct CDR3 sequences listed, roughly 12% were seen once; the top ten hold under 7.5%. These TCRs' antigens remain unknown. Source material: blood, either unsorted or a sorted T cell fraction (not recorded which). These receptors were collected from a male donor with ankylosing spondylitis.

This clonotype has only a few counts. This chain joins TRBV3-1 and TRBJ1-1; 8 nucleotides match TRBD1. This CDR3 is built from 14 residues. V was clipped by 0 bases and J by 6 bases; unmatched bases: 3. Germline loops: CDR1 LGHDT, CDR2 YNNKEL (reference sequence). CDR3 in DNA: TGTGCCAGCAGCCAAGAGGTACAGGGGGCTGAAGCTTTCTTT. Its protein product is CASSQEVQGAEAFF.

This clonotype came up a few times. The chain joins TRBV20-1 to TRBJ1-2; D possibly corresponds to TRBD1 (5 bases). In germline, CDR1 is DFQATT, CDR2 SNEGSKA (reference sequence). Trimming removed 1 base from V and 5 bases from J, with 14 bases in between. The CDR3 spans 14 residues. CDR3 residues: CSARGPGTEYGYTF. DNA of the CDR3: TGCAGTGCTAGAGGCCCCGGGACTGAATATGGCTACACCTTC.

This clonotype was observed a handful of times. V usage is TRBV20-1 and J usage is TRBJ1-2; D ambiguous. Trimming cost V 5 bases and J 4 bases, with 17 bases left between them. Germline loops: CDR1 DFQATT, CDR2 SNEGSKA (reference sequence). The CDR3 has 14 amino acids. For the CDR3, the DNA is TGCAGTGCTCCCAGTGCCGCGGTCGGCTATGGCTACACCTTC. Amino acid sequence: CSAPSAAVGYGYTF.

This clonotype has a count of ten or more. The chain joins TRBV7-9 to TRBJ2-1; 9 bases fit TRBD1. The germline V gene has CDR1 SEHNR and CDR2 FQNEAQ (reference sequence). Losses at the gene ends were 4 bases for V and 3 bases for J; bases not matched to a gene: 4. The CDR3 extends over 15 amino acids. CDR3: CASSSWGQGYNEQFF. The CDR3 bases are TGTGCCAGCAGCTCCTGGGGACAGGGCTACAATGAGCAGTTCTTC. Based on the CDR3 plus reference TRBV7-9 and TRBJ2-1, the full variable domain is DTGVSQNPRHKITKRGQNVTFRCDPISEHNRLYWYRQTLGQGPEFLTYFQNEAQLEKSRLLSDRFSAERPKGSFSTLEIQRTEQGDSAMYLCASSSWGQGYNEQFFGPGTRLTVL.

V gene TRBV30 combines with J gene TRBJ2-7, with TRBD2 matching over 14 bases. The V segment lost 1 base and the J segment 6 bases; nucleotides outside the gene matches: 2. The V gene's germline CDR1 is GTSNPN and CDR2 SVGIG (reference sequence). There are 14 residues in the CDR3. CDR3 in amino acids: CAWSAGLAGGEQYF. For the CDR3, the DNA is TGTGCCTGGAGTGCTGGACTAGCGGGAGGCGAGCAGTACTTC.

The chain combines TRBV27 with TRBJ2-1; no reliable D call. Germline V gene lookup returns CDR1 MNHEY and CDR2 SMNVEV (reference sequence). CDR3 length: 13 amino acids. V shed 4 bases and J shed 3 bases, with 7 bases lying between them. Here the CDR3 reads CASSSGYYNEQFF. The CDR3 DNA sequence: TGTGCCAGCAGTTCCGGCTACTACAATGAGCAGTTCTTC.

This clonotype was observed a handful of times. This sequence joins TRBV5-1 and TRBJ1-1, with D possibly TRBD1 on 6 matching bases. CDR1 and CDR2 (germline): SGHRS, YFSETQ. The CDR3 loop spans 15 amino acids. The V gene lost 5 bases and the J gene lost 0 bases, with 14 bases spanning the gap. The CDR3 reads CASRRTENMNTEAFF. In nucleotides, the CDR3 is TGCGCCAGCAGACGGACAGAGAACATGAACACTGAAGCTTTCTTT.

The chain links TRBV10-2 to TRBJ2-7; D is undetermined. The germline gives CDR1 WSHSY, CDR2 SAAADI. The CDR3 runs 15 residues. V was shortened by 1 base and J by 0 bases, with 10 bases between the two germline ends. This CDR3 reads CASSEFDARSYEQYV. CDR3 in DNA: TGCGCCAGCAGTGAGTTCGACGCGCGCTCCTACGAGCAGTACGTC.

This clonotype appeared many times. This chain joins TRBV4-2 and TRBJ2-3; D call uncertain. CDR1 LGHNA and CDR2 YNFKEQ come from the germline V gene. CDR3 length equals 16 residues. V gave up 0 bases and J gave up 1 base, with 11 bases separating them. The CDR3 coding sequence is TGTGCCAGCAGCCAAGACACCCCTTCGGGCACAGATACGCAGTATTTT. Protein sequence: CASSQDTPSGTDTQYF.

This clonotype was observed at least ten times. The chain combines TRBV10-1 with TRBJ1-5; D ambiguous. This CDR3 region has 12 residues. Germline lookup yields CDR1 WNHNN and CDR2 SYGVQD (reference sequence). The V end lost 0 bases, the J end lost 4 bases, and 1 base lay between the germline ends. The CDR3 sequence is CASSESNQPQHF. The CDR3 coding sequence is TGCGCCAGCAGTGAGTCGAATCAGCCCCAGCATTTT.

This clonotype was seen at least ten times. The J gene is TRBJ2-5, the V gene TRBV7-9; D remains unclear. This CDR3 is built from 12 residues. V lost 4 bases and J lost 5, with 8 bases in between. Germline V gene sequence: CDR1 SEHNR, CDR2 FQNEAQ (reference sequence). The chain's CDR3 is CASSYREETQYF. The CDR3 coding sequence is TGTGCCAGCAGCTACCGTGAGGAGACCCAGTACTTC.

This clonotype appeared once. The rearrangement uses TRBV20-1 and TRBJ1-4, with 9 bases that match TRBD1. V gave up 0 bases and J gave up 4 bases; unmatched junction bases: 3. The CDR3 spans 15 residues. The V gene's germline CDR1 is DFQATT and CDR2 SNEGSKA (reference sequence). The CDR3: CSARDPGQGNEKLFF. The CDR3 nucleotides read TGCAGTGCTAGAGACCCGGGACAGGGTAATGAAAAACTGTTTTTT.

This clonotype appeared many times. The chain links TRBV12-3 or TRBV12-4 to TRBJ2-3; D gene uncertain. V was trimmed by 7 bases and J by 6 bases, leaving 11 bases between them. The CDR3 loop spans 12 amino acids. In DNA, the CDR3 is TGTGCCAGCACCGACGGCTCGGATACGCAGTATTTT. This translates into CASTDGSDTQYF.

This clonotype was recorded a few times. The chain recombines TRBV7-7 with TRBJ2-2, with a tentative D call TRBD1 (6 bases). The V end was cut by 5 bases, the J end by 1 base, with 14 bases between. There are 16 residues in the CDR3. Germline assignment: CDR1 SSHAT and CDR2 FNYEAQ (reference sequence). CDR3 amino acids: CASSLQLGQNTGELFF. CDR3 sequence (DNA): TGTGCCAGCAGCCTGCAATTGGGACAGAACACCGGGGAGCTGTTTTTT.

This rearrangement joins TRBV2 to TRBJ1-3; D uncertain. V was trimmed by 10 bases and J by 2 bases, leaving 9 bases between them. CDR1 is SNHLY, CDR2 FYNNEI, per germline. The length of the CDR3 is 12 residues. CDR3 in DNA: TGTGCCACCGAAGGGACTGGAAACACCATATATTTT. It specifies CATEGTGNTIYF.

This chain joins TRBV3-1 and TRBJ1-1, with TRBD1 identical over 8 bases. This CDR3 spans 14 amino acids. After removal of 4 bases from V and 6 bases from J, the junction contained 7 bases not matched to a gene. Germline CDR1 is LGHDT and CDR2 is YNNKEL (reference sequence). The CDR3 DNA reads TGTGCCAGCAGCCGTTCGGACAGGGCATCTGAAGCTTTCTTT. Translated: CASSRSDRASEAFF.

In its sample, this clonotype was seen a few times. V is TRBV5-8 and J is TRBJ1-4, with unresolved D. The germline CDR1 and CDR2 sequences are SGHTS and YDEGEE. The CDR3 runs 17 residues. Trimming stripped 0 bases from V and 8 bases from J, with 20 bases between. CDR3 protein: CASSLASGGGGVEKLFF. The CDR3 DNA reads TGTGCCAGCAGCTTGGCCTCAGGAGGCGGTGGGGTGGAAAAACTGTTTTTT. The full variable domain, its missing parts supplied by reference TRBV5-8 and TRBJ1-4, is EAGVTQSPTHLIKTRGQQATLRCSPISGHTSVYWYQQALGLGLQFLLWYDEGEERNRGNFPPRFSGRQFPNYSSELNVNALELEDSALYLCASSLASGGGGVEKLFFGSGTQLSVL.

Only a few counts were recorded for this clonotype. The J gene is TRBJ2-5, the V gene TRBV12-3 or TRBV12-4; TRBD1 matches 7 bases. The CDR3 is 17 amino acids. With 6 bases clipped from V and 2 bases from J, the junction kept 15 bases outside the gene matches. The CDR3 protein is CASSAGTASLVQETQYF. The CDR3 region has the DNA TGTGCCAGCAGCGCCGGGACAGCCTCCCTCGTTCAAGAGACCCAGTACTTC.

The table lists this clonotype with a few counts. The chain links TRBV11-2 to TRBJ2-1; 9 nucleotides align to TRBD2. In germline, CDR1 is SGHAT, CDR2 FQNNGV. This CDR3 spans 15 amino acids. Germline trimming cut 1 base from V and 9 bases from J; bases unmatched to any gene: 7. The CDR3 sequence is CASSLAGGRGGEQFF. CDR3 DNA sequence: TGTGCCAGCAGCTTAGCCGGCGGGAGGGGGGGTGAGCAGTTCTTC. Supplemented by reference TRBV11-2 and TRBJ2-1, the full variable domain reads EAGVAQSPRYKIIEKRQSVAFWCNPISGHATLYWYQQILGQGPKLLIQFQNNGVVDDSQLPKDRFSAERLKGVDSTLKIQPAKLEDSAVYLCASSLAGGRGGEQFFGPGTRLTVL.

A few counts support this clonotype. The chain is built from TRBV4-1 and TRBJ1-1; 7 nucleotides line up with TRBD1. CDR1 MGHRA and CDR2 YSYEKL come from the germline V gene. The V segment lost 2 bases and the J segment 0 bases; nucleotides outside the gene matches: 12. CDR3 length: 18 amino acids. CDR3 loop: CASSQFAGTVSMNTEAFF. The CDR3 DNA follows: TGCGCCAGCAGCCAATTTGCCGGGACAGTCAGTATGAACACTGAAGCTTTCTTT.

This clonotype was counted at least ten times. The chain has TRBV29-1 and TRBJ2-3, with 7 bases fitting TRBD2. This CDR3 region has 14 residues. Germline V gene lookup returns CDR1 SQVTM and CDR2 ANQGSEA. Losses at the gene ends were 4 bases for V and 2 bases for J; bases not matched to a gene: 6. CDR3 in DNA: TGCAGCGTTGCGGGCGGGAGCACCACAGATACGCAGTATTTT. Translated, it gives CSVAGGSTTDTQYF.

The chain has TRBV4-2 and TRBJ2-5; D may be TRBD1 or TRBD2 (5 bases each). The germline gives CDR1 LGHNA, CDR2 YNFKEQ. The V end lost 4 bases, the J end lost 1 base, and 13 bases lay between the germline ends. The CDR3 consists of 15 residues. In nucleotides, the CDR3 is TGTGCCAGCAGCCCCCTGTTCGGGGCCCAAGAGACCCAGTACTTC. This translates into CASSPLFGAQETQYF.

This clonotype was seen a few times. The chain employs TRBV11-2 and TRBJ2-7; D might be TRBD2 (7 bases). V dropped 1 base and J dropped 5 bases, with 15 bases sitting between them. The germline gives CDR1 SGHAT, CDR2 FQNNGV. The CDR3 consists of 15 residues. This CDR3 is CASSLAGGFLDEQYV. CDR3 coding DNA: TGTGCCAGCAGCTTAGCGGGGGGCTTCCTGGACGAGCAGTACGTC.

This clonotype has ten or more counts. The chain uses TRBV11-2 and TRBJ2-5, with 8 bases lining up with TRBD1. V was pared by 3 bases and J by 2 bases, with 5 bases of the junction left unmatched. In germline, CDR1 is SGHAT, CDR2 FQNNGV. The CDR3 is 15 amino acids. The chain's CDR3 is CASSFVTGGQETQYF. CDR3 nucleotide sequence: TGTGCCAGCAGCTTTGTTACAGGGGGGCAAGAGACCCAGTACTTC.

The chain combines TRBV18 with TRBJ1-5; D is possibly TRBD1 (6 bases). CDR3 length: 14 residues. The germline CDR1 and CDR2 sequences are KGHSH and LQKENI. Between the trimmed V and J ends, which lost 6 bases and 4 bases, there was a span of 13 bases. The CDR3 DNA reads TGTGCCAGCTCCCCGGACAGTGGGAATCAGCCCCAGCATTTT. Its translation is CASSPDSGNQPQHF.

The chain has TRBV2 and TRBJ1-5; 7 bases are a match to TRBD1. This CDR3 region has 14 residues. With 6 bases clipped from V and 4 bases from J, the junction kept 6 bases outside the gene matches. Germline V gene sequence: CDR1 SNHLY, CDR2 FYNNEI. The chain's CDR3 is CASRGSGGNQPQHF. For the CDR3, the DNA is TGTGCCAGCAGGGGGTCAGGGGGTAATCAGCCCCAGCATTTT.